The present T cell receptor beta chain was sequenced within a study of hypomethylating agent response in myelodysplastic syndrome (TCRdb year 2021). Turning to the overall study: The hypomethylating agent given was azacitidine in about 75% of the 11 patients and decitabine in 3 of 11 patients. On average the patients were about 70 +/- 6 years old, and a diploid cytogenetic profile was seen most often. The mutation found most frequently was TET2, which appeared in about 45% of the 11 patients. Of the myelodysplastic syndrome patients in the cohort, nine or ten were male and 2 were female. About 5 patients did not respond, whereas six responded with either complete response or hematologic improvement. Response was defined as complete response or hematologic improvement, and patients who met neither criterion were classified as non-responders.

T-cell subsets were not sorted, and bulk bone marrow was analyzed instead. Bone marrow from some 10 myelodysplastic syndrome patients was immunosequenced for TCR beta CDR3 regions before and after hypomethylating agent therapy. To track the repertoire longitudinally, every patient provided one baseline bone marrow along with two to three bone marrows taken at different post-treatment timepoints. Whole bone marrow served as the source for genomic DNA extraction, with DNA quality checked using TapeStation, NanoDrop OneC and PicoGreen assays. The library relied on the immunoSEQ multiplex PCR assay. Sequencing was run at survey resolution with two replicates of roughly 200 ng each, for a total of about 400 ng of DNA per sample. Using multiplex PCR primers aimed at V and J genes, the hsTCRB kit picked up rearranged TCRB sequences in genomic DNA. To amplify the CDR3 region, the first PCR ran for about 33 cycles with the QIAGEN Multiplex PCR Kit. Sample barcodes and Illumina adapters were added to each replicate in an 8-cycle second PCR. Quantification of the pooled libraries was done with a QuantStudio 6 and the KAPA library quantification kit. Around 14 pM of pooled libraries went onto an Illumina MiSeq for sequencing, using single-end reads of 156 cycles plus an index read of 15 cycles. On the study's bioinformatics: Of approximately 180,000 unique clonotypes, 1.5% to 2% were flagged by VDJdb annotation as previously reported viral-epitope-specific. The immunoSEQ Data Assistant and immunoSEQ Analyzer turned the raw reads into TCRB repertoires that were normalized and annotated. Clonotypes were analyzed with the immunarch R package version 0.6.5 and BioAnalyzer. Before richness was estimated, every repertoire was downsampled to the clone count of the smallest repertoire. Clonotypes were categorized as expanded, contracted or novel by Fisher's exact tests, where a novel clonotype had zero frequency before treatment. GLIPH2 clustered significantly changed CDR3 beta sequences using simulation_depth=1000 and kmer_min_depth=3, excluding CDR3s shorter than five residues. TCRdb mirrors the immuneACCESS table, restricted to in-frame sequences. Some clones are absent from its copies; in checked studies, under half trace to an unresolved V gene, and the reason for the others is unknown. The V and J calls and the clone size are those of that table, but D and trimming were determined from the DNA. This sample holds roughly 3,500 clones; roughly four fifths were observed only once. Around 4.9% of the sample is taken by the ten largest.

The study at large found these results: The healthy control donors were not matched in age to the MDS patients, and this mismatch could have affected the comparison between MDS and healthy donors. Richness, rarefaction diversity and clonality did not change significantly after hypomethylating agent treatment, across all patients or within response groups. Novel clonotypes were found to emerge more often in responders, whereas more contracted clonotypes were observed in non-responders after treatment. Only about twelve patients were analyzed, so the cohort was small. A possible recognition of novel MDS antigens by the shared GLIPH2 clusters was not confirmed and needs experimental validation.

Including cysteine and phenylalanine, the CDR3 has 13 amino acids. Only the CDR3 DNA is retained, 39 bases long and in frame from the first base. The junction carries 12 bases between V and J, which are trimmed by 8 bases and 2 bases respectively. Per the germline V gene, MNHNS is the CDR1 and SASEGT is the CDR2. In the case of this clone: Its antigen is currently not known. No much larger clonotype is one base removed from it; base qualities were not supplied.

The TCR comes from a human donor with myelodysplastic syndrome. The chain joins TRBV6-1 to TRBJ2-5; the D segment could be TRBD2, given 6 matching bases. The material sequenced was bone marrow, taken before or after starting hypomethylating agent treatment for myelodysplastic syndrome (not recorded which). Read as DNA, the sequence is TGTGCCAGCCGCGGGAAGGGACAAGAGACCCAGTACTTC. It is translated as CASRGKGQETQYF.